The 3 T cell receptor beta chains below come from one sample, sequenced in a study of identifying expanded T cells in peripheral blood. TCRdb's table, derived via immunoSEQ multiplex PCR, lists solely in-frame clones and lacks some. The table shows 100,000 to 150,000 clones, with 86% occurring only once. Sequences were obtained from blood. The receptors shown here come from a person aged 18 to 70 in good health.

The CDR3 protein is CASIPGGSSGNTIYF. The CDR3 region has the DNA TGTGCCAGCATCCCCGGCGGGAGCTCTGGAAACACCATATATTTT. V and J are TRBV7-9 and TRBJ1-3, with unresolved D. V gave up 7 bases and J gave up 0 bases, with 13 bases separating them. The CDR3 has 15 residues. Germline V gene data show CDR1 as SEHNR and CDR2 as FQNEAQ (reference sequence).

The chain has TRBV19 and TRBJ2-5; no clear D. Looked up from germline, CDR1 is LNHDA and CDR2 is SQIVND (reference sequence). Trimming left V 6 bases short and J 4 bases short, with 6 bases between. The CDR3 totals 11 residues. CDR3 bases: TGTGCCAGTAGCCTTAGAGAGACCCAGTACTTC. It is translated as CASSLRETQYF.

A single count supports this clone. The chain couples TRBV5-1 to TRBJ2-2, with 8 bases aligning to TRBD2. The CDR3 covers 19 residues. The trim removed 1 base at V and 5 bases at J, leaving 16 bases unmatched. CDR1 SGHRS and CDR2 YFSETQ come from the germline V gene. The CDR3 nucleotides read TGCGCCAGCAGCTTGATGATGATAGCGGGACCTTGGGGGACCGGGGAGCTGTTTTTT. Protein sequence: CASSLMMIAGPWGTGELFF.